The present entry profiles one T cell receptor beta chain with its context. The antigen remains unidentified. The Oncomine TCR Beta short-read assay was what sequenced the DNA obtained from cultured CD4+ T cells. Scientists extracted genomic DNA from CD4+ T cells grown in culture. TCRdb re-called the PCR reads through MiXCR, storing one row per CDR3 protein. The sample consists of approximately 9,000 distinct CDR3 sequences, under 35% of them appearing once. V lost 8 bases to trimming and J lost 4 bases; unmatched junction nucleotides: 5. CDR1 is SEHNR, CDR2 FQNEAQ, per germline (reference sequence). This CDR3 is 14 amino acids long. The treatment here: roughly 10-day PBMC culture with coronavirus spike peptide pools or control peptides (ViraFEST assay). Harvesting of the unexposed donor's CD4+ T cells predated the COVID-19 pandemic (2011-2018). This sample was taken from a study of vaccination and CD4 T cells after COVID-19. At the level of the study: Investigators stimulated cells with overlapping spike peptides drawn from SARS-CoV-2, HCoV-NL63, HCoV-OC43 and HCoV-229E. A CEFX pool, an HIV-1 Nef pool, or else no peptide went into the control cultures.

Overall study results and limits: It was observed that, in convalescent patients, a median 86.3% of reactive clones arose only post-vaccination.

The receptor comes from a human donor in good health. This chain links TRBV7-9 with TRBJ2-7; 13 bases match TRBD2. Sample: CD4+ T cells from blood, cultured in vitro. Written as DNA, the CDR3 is TGTGCCAGCGTACTAGCGGGAGGGATTTACGAGCAGTACTTC. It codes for CASVLAGGIYEQYF.